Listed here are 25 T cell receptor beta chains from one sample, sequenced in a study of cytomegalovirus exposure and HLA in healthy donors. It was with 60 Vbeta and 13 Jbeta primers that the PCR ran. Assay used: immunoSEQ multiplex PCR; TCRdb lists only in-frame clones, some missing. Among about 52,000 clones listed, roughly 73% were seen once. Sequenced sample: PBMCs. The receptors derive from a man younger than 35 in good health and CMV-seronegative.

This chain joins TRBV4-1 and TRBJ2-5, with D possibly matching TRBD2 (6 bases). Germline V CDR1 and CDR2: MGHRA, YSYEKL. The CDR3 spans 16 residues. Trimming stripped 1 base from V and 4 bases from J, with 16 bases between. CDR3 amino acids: CASSQGLASGGETQYF. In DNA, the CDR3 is TGCGCCAGCAGCCAAGGCCTAGCGAGCGGTGGAGAGACCCAGTACTTC.

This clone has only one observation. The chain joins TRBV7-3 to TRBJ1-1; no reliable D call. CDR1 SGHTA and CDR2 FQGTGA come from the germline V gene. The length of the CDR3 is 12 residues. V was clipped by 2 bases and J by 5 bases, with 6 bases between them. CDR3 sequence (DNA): TGTGCCAGCAGCTTACGGCGGACTGAAGCTTTCTTT. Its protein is CASSLRRTEAFF.

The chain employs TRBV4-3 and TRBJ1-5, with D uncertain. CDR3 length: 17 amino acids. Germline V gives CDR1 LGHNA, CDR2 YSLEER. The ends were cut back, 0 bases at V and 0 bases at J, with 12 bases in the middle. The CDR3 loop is CASSQDRRGYSNQPQHF. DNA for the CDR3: TGCGCCAGCAGCCAAGATCGACGAGGATATAGCAATCAGCCCCAGCATTTT.

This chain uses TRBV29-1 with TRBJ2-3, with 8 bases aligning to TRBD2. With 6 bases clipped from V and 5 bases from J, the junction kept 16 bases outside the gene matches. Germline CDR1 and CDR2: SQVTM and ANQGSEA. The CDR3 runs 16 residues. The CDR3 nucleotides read TGCAGCGTCCGACCTCGGGAGGGGAGGGTCGGAGATACGCAGTATTTT. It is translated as CSVRPREGRVGDTQYF.

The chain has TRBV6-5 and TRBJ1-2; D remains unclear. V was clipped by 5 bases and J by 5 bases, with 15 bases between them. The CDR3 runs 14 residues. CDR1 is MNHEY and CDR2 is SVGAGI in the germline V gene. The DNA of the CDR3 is TGTGCCAGCAGTGCCCGGGCCGGAGGATATGGCTACACCTTC. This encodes CASSARAGGYGYTF.

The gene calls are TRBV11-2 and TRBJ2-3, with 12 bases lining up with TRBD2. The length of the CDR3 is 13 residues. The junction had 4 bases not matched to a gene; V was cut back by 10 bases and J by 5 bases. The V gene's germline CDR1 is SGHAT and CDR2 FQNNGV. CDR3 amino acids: CATSLAGGDTQYF. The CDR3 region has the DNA TGTGCCACTTCACTAGCGGGAGGAGATACGCAGTATTTT.

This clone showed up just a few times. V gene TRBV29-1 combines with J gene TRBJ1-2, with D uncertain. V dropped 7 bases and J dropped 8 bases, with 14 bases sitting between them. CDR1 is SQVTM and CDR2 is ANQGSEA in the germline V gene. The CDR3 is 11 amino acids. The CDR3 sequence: CSGEGGFGYTF. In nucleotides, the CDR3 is TGCAGCGGGGAGGGAGGGTTCGGCTACACCTTC.

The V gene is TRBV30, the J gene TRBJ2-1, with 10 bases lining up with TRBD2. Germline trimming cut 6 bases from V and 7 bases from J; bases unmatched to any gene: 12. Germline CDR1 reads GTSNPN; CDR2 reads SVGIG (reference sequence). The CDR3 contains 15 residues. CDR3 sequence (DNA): TGTGCCTGTGAGGAGCGGGAGGGTCTTTGGAATGAGCAGTTCTTC. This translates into CACEEREGLWNEQFF. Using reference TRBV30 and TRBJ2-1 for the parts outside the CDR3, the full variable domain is SQTIHQWPATLVQPVGSPLSLECTVEGTSNPNLYWYRQAAGRGLQLLFYSVGIGQISSEVPQNLSASRPQDRQFILSSKKLLLSDSGFYLCACEEREGLWNEQFFGPGTRLTVL.

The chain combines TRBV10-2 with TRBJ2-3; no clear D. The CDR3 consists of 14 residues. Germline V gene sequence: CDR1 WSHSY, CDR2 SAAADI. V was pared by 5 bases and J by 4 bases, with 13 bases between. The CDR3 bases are TGCGCCAGCAGTTTGAGTAAGTTCGCAGATACGCAGTATTTT. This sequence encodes CASSLSKFADTQYF.

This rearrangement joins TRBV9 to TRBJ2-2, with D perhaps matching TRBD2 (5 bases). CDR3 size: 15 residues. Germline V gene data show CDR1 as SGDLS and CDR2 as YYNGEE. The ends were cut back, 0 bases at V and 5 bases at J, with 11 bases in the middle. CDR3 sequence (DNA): TGTGCCAGCAGCGTAGGGACTCTGGGTACCGGGGAGCTGTTTTTT. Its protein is CASSVGTLGTGELFF.

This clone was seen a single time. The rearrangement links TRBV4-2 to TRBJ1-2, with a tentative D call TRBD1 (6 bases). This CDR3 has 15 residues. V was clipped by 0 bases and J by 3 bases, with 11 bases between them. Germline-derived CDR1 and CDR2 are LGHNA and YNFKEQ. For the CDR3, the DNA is TGTGCCAGCAGCCAAGATTCACAGGGTCACTATGGCTACACCTTC. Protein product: CASSQDSQGHYGYTF.

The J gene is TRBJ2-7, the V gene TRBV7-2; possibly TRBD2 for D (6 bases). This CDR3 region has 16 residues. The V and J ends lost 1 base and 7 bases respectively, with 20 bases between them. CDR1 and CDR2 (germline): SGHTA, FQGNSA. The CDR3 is CASSLGAGRPSREQYF. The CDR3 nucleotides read TGTGCCAGCAGCTTAGGCGCGGGACGCCCATCTCGGGAGCAGTACTTC. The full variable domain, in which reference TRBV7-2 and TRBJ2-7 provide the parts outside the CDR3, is GAGVSQSPSNKVTEKGKDVELRCDPISGHTALYWYRQSLGQGLEFLIYFQGNSAPDKSGLPSDRFSAERTGGSVSTLTIQRTQQEDSAVYLCASSLGAGRPSREQYFGPGTRLTVT.

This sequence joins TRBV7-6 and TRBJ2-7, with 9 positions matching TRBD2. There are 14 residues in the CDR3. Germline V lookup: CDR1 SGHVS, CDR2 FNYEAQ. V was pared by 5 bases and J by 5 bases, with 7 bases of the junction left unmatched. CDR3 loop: CASSRGTSSHEQYF. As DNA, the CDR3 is TGTGCCAGCAGCAGGGGGACTAGCAGCCACGAGCAGTACTTC.

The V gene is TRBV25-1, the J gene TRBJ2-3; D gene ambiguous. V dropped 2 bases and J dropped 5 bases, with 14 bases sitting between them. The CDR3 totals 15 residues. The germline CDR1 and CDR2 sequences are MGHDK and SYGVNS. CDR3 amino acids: CASSEPLGHRDTQYF. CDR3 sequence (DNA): TGTGCCAGCAGTGAACCCCTAGGTCACCGAGATACGCAGTATTTT.

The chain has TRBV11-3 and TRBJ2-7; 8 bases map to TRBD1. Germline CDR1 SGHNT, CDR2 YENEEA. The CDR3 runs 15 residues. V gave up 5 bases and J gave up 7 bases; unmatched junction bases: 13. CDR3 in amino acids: CASSPGQGLGVEQYF. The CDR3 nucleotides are TGTGCCAGCAGCCCCGGACAGGGATTAGGGGTAGAGCAGTACTTC. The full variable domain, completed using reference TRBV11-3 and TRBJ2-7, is EAGVVQSPRYKIIEKKQPVAFWCNPISGHNTLYWYLQNLGQGPELLIRYENEEAVDDSQLPKDRFSAERLKGVDSTLKIQPAELGDSAVYLCASSPGQGLGVEQYFGPGTRLTVT.

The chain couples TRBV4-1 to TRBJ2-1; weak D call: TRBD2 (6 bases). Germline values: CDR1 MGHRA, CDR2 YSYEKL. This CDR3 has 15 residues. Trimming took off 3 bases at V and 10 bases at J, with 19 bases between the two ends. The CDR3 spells CASSQPSGEIKEQFF. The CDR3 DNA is TGCGCCAGCAGCCAGCCGTCGGGGGAGATAAAAGAGCAGTTCTTC.

The CDR3 region is CASSLGGGDTEAFF. The CDR3 DNA follows: TGTGCCAGCAGCTTGGGAGGGGGGGACACTGAAGCTTTCTTT. V is TRBV5-6 and J is TRBJ1-1; D is perhaps TRBD1 (6 bases). V lost 0 bases, J lost 3 bases, and 9 bases lay in between. Germline V CDR1 and CDR2: SGHDT, YYEEEE. CDR3 length: 14 amino acids.

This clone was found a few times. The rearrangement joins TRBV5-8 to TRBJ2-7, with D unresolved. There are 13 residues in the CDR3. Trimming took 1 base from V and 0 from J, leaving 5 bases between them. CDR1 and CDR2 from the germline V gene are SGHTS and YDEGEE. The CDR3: CASSLMASYEQYF. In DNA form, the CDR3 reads TGTGCCAGCAGCTTGATGGCCTCCTACGAGCAGTACTTC.

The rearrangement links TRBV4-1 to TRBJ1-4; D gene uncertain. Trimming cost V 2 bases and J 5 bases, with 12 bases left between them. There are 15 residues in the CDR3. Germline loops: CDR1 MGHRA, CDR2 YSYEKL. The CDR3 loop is CASSQNSAENEKLFF. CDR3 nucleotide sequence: TGCGCCAGCAGCCAAAATTCTGCTGAGAATGAAAAACTGTTTTTT.

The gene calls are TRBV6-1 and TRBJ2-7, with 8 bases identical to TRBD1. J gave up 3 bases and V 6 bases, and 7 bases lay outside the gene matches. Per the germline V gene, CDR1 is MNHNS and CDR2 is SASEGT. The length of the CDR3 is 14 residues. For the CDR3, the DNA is TGTGCCAGCAGCGAACAGGGGGGCAACTACGAGCAGTACTTC. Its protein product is CASSEQGGNYEQYF.

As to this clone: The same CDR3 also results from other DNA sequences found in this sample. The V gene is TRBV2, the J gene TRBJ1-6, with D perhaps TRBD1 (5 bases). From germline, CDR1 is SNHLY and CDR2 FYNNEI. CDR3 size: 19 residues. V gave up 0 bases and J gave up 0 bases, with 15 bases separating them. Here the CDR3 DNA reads TGTGCCAGCAGTGAAGCGGCCAGGGACTTGAGCTCCTATAATTCACCCCTCCACTTT. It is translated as CASSEAARDLSSYNSPLHF.

The DNA of the CDR3 is TGTGCCAGCAGGGGAGGAGCAACTAATGAAAAACTGTTTTTT. Residues: CASRGGATNEKLFF. This chain joins TRBV6-1 and TRBJ1-4; no definite D call. Deletions cut 6 bases from V and 0 bases from J, with 8 bases between. The CDR3 is made up of 14 amino acids. Germline V gene lookup returns CDR1 MNHNS and CDR2 SASEGT.

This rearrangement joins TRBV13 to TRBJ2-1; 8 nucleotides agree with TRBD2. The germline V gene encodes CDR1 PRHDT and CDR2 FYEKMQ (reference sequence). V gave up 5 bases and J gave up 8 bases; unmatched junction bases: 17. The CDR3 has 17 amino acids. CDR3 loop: CASSPRGSGVVMDEQFF. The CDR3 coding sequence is TGTGCCAGCAGCCCCCGAGGTAGCGGGGTTGTTATGGATGAGCAGTTCTTC.

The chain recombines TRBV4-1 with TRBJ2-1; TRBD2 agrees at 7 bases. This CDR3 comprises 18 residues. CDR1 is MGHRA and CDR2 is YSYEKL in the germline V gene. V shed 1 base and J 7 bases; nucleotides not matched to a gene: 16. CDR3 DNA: TGCGCCAGCAGCCAAGTTACGTGGGAGGGCCCTCGGGGAAATGAGCAGTTCTTC. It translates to CASSQVTWEGPRGNEQFF.

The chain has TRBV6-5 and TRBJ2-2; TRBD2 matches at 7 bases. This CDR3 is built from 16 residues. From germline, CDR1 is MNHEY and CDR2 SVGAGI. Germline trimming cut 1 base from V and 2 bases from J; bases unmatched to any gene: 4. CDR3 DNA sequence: TGTGCCAGCAGTTACTTGCCTAGCGGAAACACCGGGGAGCTGTTTTTT. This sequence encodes CASSYLPSGNTGELFF.